This entry lists 27 T cell receptor beta chains sequenced from one sample in a study of PD-1 blockade in classical Hodgkin lymphoma. Every patient had relapsed following autologous stem cell transplantation, and cohorts differed in brentuximab vedotin exposure. Assay: immunoSEQ multiplex PCR; the TCRdb copy retains only in-frame clones and omits some. The sample yields about 100,000 clones, around four fifths seen once. The input for sequencing was peripheral blood mononuclear cells (PBMCs), taken at baseline. The receptors were sampled from a human donor with classical Hodgkin lymphoma.

This clone was counted between two and nine times. V gene TRBV7-9 combines with J gene TRBJ2-2, with D perhaps matching TRBD1 (6 bases). This CDR3 is 15 amino acids long. V was trimmed by 5 bases and J by 1 base, leaving 11 bases between them. Germline V gene sequence: CDR1 SEHNR, CDR2 FQNEAQ (reference sequence). CDR3 coding DNA: TGTGCCAGCAGCCCGACAGGACGGAACACCGGGGAGCTGTTTTTT. This sequence encodes CASSPTGRNTGELFF.

This sequence joins TRBV30 and TRBJ1-5; D is possibly TRBD1 (6 bases). The length of the CDR3 is 13 residues. Germline V gene sequence: CDR1 GTSNPN, CDR2 SVGIG (reference sequence). V lost 0 bases and J 7 bases, leaving 10 bases between the germline ends. The CDR3 bases are TGTGCCTGGAGTGTAAAGGGGGGCCAGCCCCAGCATTTT. Its protein is CAWSVKGGQPQHF.

The chain uses TRBV19 and TRBJ2-1; D is perhaps TRBD1 or TRBD2 (5 bases each). The V and J ends lost 5 bases and 0 bases respectively, with 11 bases between them. This CDR3 has 15 amino acids. Looked up from germline, CDR1 is LNHDA and CDR2 is SQIVND (reference sequence). The CDR3 is CASSRDQSSYNEQFF. CDR3 bases: TGTGCCAGTAGTCGGGACCAGAGCTCCTACAATGAGCAGTTCTTC.

A note on this clone: With a far larger clone one base away, a read error is the likely cause. The rearrangement links TRBV5-4 to TRBJ1-5; the D gene is possibly TRBD1 (6 bases). Trimming left V 2 bases short and J 5 bases short, with 8 bases between. The germline gives CDR1 SGHNT, CDR2 YYREEE (reference sequence). The length of the CDR3 is 13 residues. In nucleotides, the CDR3 is TGTGCCAGCAGCTTCGAGGGGGATCAGCCCCAGCATTTT. The encoded protein is CASSFEGDQPQHF.

V and J are TRBV10-3 and TRBJ2-7; 7 bases agree with TRBD2. The CDR3 is made up of 15 amino acids. V shed 6 bases, J shed 1 base, and the junction held 9 bases outside the gene matches. Germline V gene data show CDR1 as ENHRY and CDR2 as SYGVKD. The CDR3 region is CAIRSASGDSYEQYF. The CDR3 region has the DNA TGTGCCATCAGGTCGGCTAGCGGTGATTCCTACGAGCAGTACTTC.

The chain carries TRBV10-3 and TRBJ2-2, with D uncertain. Germline V CDR1 and CDR2: ENHRY, SYGVKD. V was cut by 6 bases and J by 6 bases, with 14 bases left in between. CDR3 length: 14 amino acids. DNA for the CDR3: TGTGCCATCAGCGCCACTTCCAAACCCGGGGAGCTGTTTTTT. Protein: CAISATSKPGELFF.

The gene calls are TRBV6-5 and TRBJ1-1; D may be TRBD1 (6 bases). The CDR3 has 12 residues. From germline, CDR1 is MNHEY and CDR2 SVGAGI. V was pared by 10 bases and J by 1 base, with 10 bases between. CDR3 sequence reads: CAIKTGNTEAFF. In DNA form, the CDR3 reads TGTGCCATCAAGACAGGGAACACTGAAGCTTTCTTT.

The chain combines TRBV7-2 with TRBJ2-5; D ambiguous. There are 14 residues in the CDR3. Trimming left V 4 bases short and J 5 bases short, with 14 bases between. From germline, CDR1 is SGHTA and CDR2 FQGNSA. The CDR3 loop reads CASSSRSKGETQYF. CDR3 coding DNA: TGTGCCAGCAGCTCCCGGTCCAAAGGGGAGACCCAGTACTTC.

The chain employs TRBV10-3 and TRBJ2-5; D perhaps matches TRBD2 (6 bases). Trimming took off 6 bases at V and 2 bases at J, with 13 bases between the two ends. This CDR3 spans 14 amino acids. CDR1 ENHRY and CDR2 SYGVKD come from the germline V gene. The CDR3 region has the DNA TGTGCCATCAGAAAAAGCGGGCCACAAGAGACCCAGTACTTC. Amino acid sequence: CAIRKSGPQETQYF.

The J gene is TRBJ1-1, the V gene TRBV7-3; weak D call: TRBD1 (5 bases). With 1 base removed from V and 5 bases from J, the gap between germline ends came to 8 bases. Germline lookup yields CDR1 SGHTA and CDR2 FQGTGA. The CDR3 has 13 amino acids. The chain's CDR3 is CASSLSGGTEAFF. The DNA for the CDR3 is TGTGCCAGCAGCTTAAGTGGGGGGACTGAAGCTTTCTTT.

The CDR3 bases are TGCGCCAGCAGCTTTTTGGCGGGAGAGGAGACCCAGTACTTC. Translation: CASSFLAGEETQYF. The gene calls are TRBV5-1 and TRBJ2-5; TRBD2 matches at 7 bases. Trimming at V came to 2 bases and at J to 5 bases, leaving 6 bases not matched to a gene. CDR1 is SGHRS, CDR2 YFSETQ, per germline. The CDR3 length is 14 residues.

V usage is TRBV5-1 and J usage is TRBJ2-5; no clear D. Trimming cost V 2 bases and J 2 bases, with 10 bases left between them. Germline lookup yields CDR1 SGHRS and CDR2 YFSETQ. This CDR3 contains 14 residues. The CDR3 DNA is TGCGCCAGCAGCTTTTCAGGCACGCAAGAGACCCAGTACTTC. The encoded protein is CASSFSGTQETQYF.

The CDR3 sequence: CASSMWTDTEAFF. The CDR3 DNA follows: TGTGCCAGTAGTATGTGGACAGACACTGAAGCTTTCTTT. The chain recombines TRBV19 with TRBJ1-1; tentatively, D is TRBD1 (6 bases). This CDR3 has 13 residues. The V end was cut by 3 bases, the J end by 3 bases, with 8 bases between. Germline V gene data show CDR1 as LNHDA and CDR2 as SQIVND (reference sequence).

The CDR3: CASRGTGRSNQPQHF. DNA of the CDR3: TGTGCCAGCAGGGGGACAGGGAGAAGCAATCAGCCCCAGCATTTT. The chain has TRBV6-1 and TRBJ1-5; 9 positions match TRBD1. The germline V gene encodes CDR1 MNHNS and CDR2 SASEGT. The ends lost 6 bases at V and 1 base at J; junction bases unmatched: 4. The CDR3 extends over 15 amino acids.

As concerns this clone: The junction shows a germline mismatch at one end, possibly a read error. This rearrangement joins TRBV2 to TRBJ2-5; D not resolved. In germline, CDR1 is SNHLY, CDR2 FYNNEI. The CDR3 loop spans 12 amino acids. The chain's CDR3 is CASSEAHRTKYF. As DNA, the CDR3 is TGTGCCAGCAGTGAAGCGCATCGGACCAAGTACTTC.

This rearrangement joins TRBV5-1 to TRBJ2-5, with D uncertain. CDR3 size: 14 residues. V lost 0 bases and J 2 bases, leaving 8 bases between the germline ends. Germline V gives CDR1 SGHRS, CDR2 YFSETQ. In DNA form, the CDR3 reads TGCGCCAGCAGCTTGGAGTCAGCTCAAGAGACCCAGTACTTC. Its protein product is CASSLESAQETQYF.

The CDR3 loop reads CASSSSRLGGSPLHF. CDR3 nucleotide sequence: TGTGCCAGCAGTTCCTCCCGCTTAGGGGGTTCACCCCTCCACTTT. This chain uses TRBV28 with TRBJ1-6; TRBD1 is a possible D gene (6 bases). V was clipped by 4 bases and J by 9 bases, with 16 bases between them. This CDR3 spans 15 amino acids. Germline CDR1 MDHEN, CDR2 SYDVKM.

The chain uses TRBV19 and TRBJ2-2; 11 nucleotides line up with TRBD2. Trimming at V came to 4 bases and at J to 0 bases, leaving 1 base not matched to a gene. The CDR3 has 16 residues. Germline values: CDR1 LNHDA, CDR2 SQIVND (reference sequence). In DNA form, the CDR3 reads TGTGCCAGTAGTAAACTAGCGGGGGCGAACACCGGGGAGCTGTTTTTT. This encodes CASSKLAGANTGELFF.

V usage is TRBV5-4 and J usage is TRBJ2-3, with D tentatively TRBD1 (6 bases). V lost 2 bases, J lost 3 bases, and 16 bases lay in between. The CDR3 is 16 amino acids. Germline-derived CDR1 and CDR2 are SGHNT and YYREEE (reference sequence). The chain's CDR3 is CASSLEPGTRTDTQYF. The CDR3 DNA reads as TGTGCCAGCAGCTTAGAACCCGGGACACGTACAGATACGCAGTATTTT.

Here the CDR3 DNA reads TGTGCCAGCAGTTACGACCGATCCTACTCTGGAAACACCATATATTTT. It specifies CASSYDRSYSGNTIYF. This chain links TRBV6-5 with TRBJ1-3, with unresolved D. Germline assignment: CDR1 MNHEY and CDR2 SVGAGI. The ends were cut back, 2 bases at V and 0 bases at J, with 11 bases in the middle. CDR3 length equals 16 residues.

This rearrangement joins TRBV6-5 to TRBJ1-3; unclear D gene. CDR3 length: 13 amino acids. V lost 5 bases and J 4 bases, leaving 9 bases between the germline ends. CDR1 MNHEY and CDR2 SVGAGI come from the germline V gene. This CDR3 reads CASSLAGGNTIYF. The CDR3, as DNA: TGTGCCAGCAGTCTCGCGGGGGGAAACACCATATATTTT.

This clone was seen once. The chain is built from TRBV28 and TRBJ2-6; D unclear. The CDR3 spans 11 residues. Trimming removed 7 bases at V and 2 bases at J, with 0 bases between. Germline V lookup: CDR1 MDHEN, CDR2 SYDVKM. The CDR3 DNA reads TGTGCCAGCACTGGGGCCAACGTCCTGACTTTC. It translates to CASTGANVLTF. The full variable domain, completed using reference TRBV28 and TRBJ2-6, is DVKVTQSSRYLVKRTGEKVFLECVQDMDHENMFWYRQDPGLGLRLIYFSYDVKMKEKGDIPEGYSVSREKKERFSLILESASTNQTSMYLCASTGANVLTFGAGSRLTVL.

J is TRBJ2-3 and V is TRBV5-4; D ambiguous. CDR3 size: 13 residues. The V and J ends lost 2 bases and 4 bases respectively, with 8 bases between them. Looked up from germline, CDR1 is SGHNT and CDR2 is YYREEE (reference sequence). CDR3 residues: CASSFPASDTQYF. The CDR3 DNA reads TGTGCCAGCAGCTTTCCGGCTTCAGATACGCAGTATTTT.

The chain uses TRBV5-1 and TRBJ2-7; D perhaps matches TRBD2 (6 bases). Per germline, CDR1 SGHRS and CDR2 YFSETQ. The CDR3 loop spans 15 amino acids. Trimming removed 0 bases at V and 2 bases at J, with 12 bases between. As DNA, the CDR3 is TGCGCCAGCAGCTTGGCTAGCGCCCCAACCTACGAGCAGTACTTC. Amino acid sequence: CASSLASAPTYEQYF.

This clone was counted only a few times. This chain links TRBV29-1 with TRBJ1-2, with D uncertain. The CDR3 consists of 11 residues. Trimming stripped 4 bases from V and 4 bases from J, with 7 bases between. Germline lookup yields CDR1 SQVTM and CDR2 ANQGSEA. This CDR3 is CSVALGYGYTF. The CDR3 DNA reads TGCAGCGTTGCCCTTGGCTATGGCTACACCTTC.

The gene calls are TRBV5-1 and TRBJ2-2; D not certain. This CDR3 is built from 16 residues. The V and J ends lost 1 base and 3 bases respectively, with 13 bases between them. CDR1 is SGHRS, CDR2 YFSETQ, per germline. The DNA of the CDR3 is TGCGCCAGCAGCTTGAGGATTCAGACTTACACCGGGGAGCTGTTTTTT. It encodes CASSLRIQTYTGELFF. Supplemented by reference TRBV5-1 and TRBJ2-2, the full variable domain reads KAGVTQTPRYLIKTRGQQVTLSCSPISGHRSVSWYQQTPGQGLQFLFEYFSETQRNKGNFPGRFSGRQFSNSRSEMNVSTLELGDSALYLCASSLRIQTYTGELFFGEGSRLTVL.

The gene calls are TRBV12-5 and TRBJ2-2, with TRBD2 matching 9 bases. This CDR3 contains 21 residues. The V gene's germline CDR1 is LGHNT and CDR2 FRNRAP. V gave up 0 bases and J gave up 1 base; unmatched junction bases: 15. CDR3 sequence reads: CASGLVSAASGDEGNTGELFF. The CDR3 coding sequence is TGTGCTAGTGGTTTGGTATCCGCGGCTAGCGGGGACGAGGGGAACACCGGGGAGCTGTTTTTT.